The clone carrying this TCR beta chain was detected many times. These data come from a study of human T cells and chemical hapten exposure. The CDR3 runs 12 residues. Trimming left V 8 bases short and J 0 bases short, with 5 bases between. Time point of the sample: pre-sensitization, week 0. Described treatment: therapeutic diphenylcyclopropenone sensitization with weekly scalp DPC. Study processing details: Counting gave a median of around 90,000 TCRs per sample, with values ranging from roughly 20,000 to 750,000. TCRdb re-analysed the RACE reads in MiXCR, keeping a single row per CDR3 protein. The V and J calls shown here were made by TCRdb, not taken from the authors' results. In the table there are about 87,000 distinct CDR3 sequences, approximately 9.9% of which are singletons.

Sample: whole blood, taken in connection with sensitization to the hapten diphenylcyclopropenone (DPC). The V and J genes are TRBV12-3 or TRBV12-4 and TRBJ1-3; D gene unclear. This TCR derives from a woman aged 35 to 49 with alopecia areata. Some clones in this sample may be carry-over from other donors' samples. The CDR3 reads CASGASGNTIYF. The CDR3 region has the DNA TGTGCCAGCGGTGCCTCTGGAAACACCATATATTTT.